This TCR beta chain was captured by sequencing in a study of shared clonotypes between healthy human individuals. Study overall: With ages of 18 to 49, the donors were two women and three men.

The CDR3 has 14 amino acids. The ends were cut back, 3 bases at V and 2 bases at J, with 8 bases in the middle. Germline V gene data show CDR1 as SNHLY and CDR2 as FYNNEI. Naive CD8 cells lacked CD45RO and underwent positive selection for CCR7, leaving out terminally differentiated effector memory CD45RA+ cells. Caucasian adults living in Nashville, Tennessee, provided all samples. The method was immunoSEQ multiplex PCR; TCRdb's version includes in-frame clones alone and lacks a portion of them. The profile covers about 1,800,000 clones, with about 95% appearing a single time and 1% to 1.5% taken by the ten largest.

The sequenced sample consisted of naive CD8+ T cells sorted from blood. J is TRBJ2-1 and V is TRBV2; no firm D call. The sequence was obtained from a man aged 18 to 29 in good health. CDR3 protein: CASSEILTYNEQFF. As DNA, the CDR3 is TGTGCCAGCAGTGAGATTCTTACCTACAATGAGCAGTTCTTC. The full variable domain, completed using reference TRBV2 and TRBJ2-1, is EPEVTQTPSHQVTQMGQEVILRCVPISNHLYFYWYRQILGQKVEFLVSFYNNEISEKSEIFDDQFSVERPDGSNFTLKIRSTKLEDSAMYFCASSEILTYNEQFFGPGTRLTVL.